This T cell receptor (beta chain) was retrieved from a study of blood T cells in healthy people across ages. Germline-derived CDR1 and CDR2 are SGHTA and FQGNSA. This CDR3 has 15 residues. V was shortened by 2 bases and J by 2 bases, with 13 bases between the two germline ends. The second PCR ran roughly 6 to 11 cycles with a sample-barcoded 5' primer and J-beta primers. TCRdb ran MiXCR on the 5' RACE reads and lists one entry per CDR3 protein. In the table there are approximately 730,000 distinct CDR3 sequences, 40% to 65% of which are singletons. Each sample had at least 7 million PBMCs isolated. This rearrangement joins TRBV7-2 to TRBJ2-7; D might be TRBD2 (6 bases). This TCR came from a man at least 80 years old in good health. Sample: blood. The CDR3 spells CASSLYTRGTYEQYF. As DNA, the CDR3 is TGTGCCAGCAGCTTATACACGCGGGGAACCTACGAGCAGTACTTC.